This T cell receptor (beta chain) was profiled in a study of response to subunit inactivated influenza vaccine. The CDR3 has 13 residues. The germline V gene has CDR1 SGHKS and CDR2 YYEKEE (reference sequence). The V gene end was trimmed by 4 bases and the J gene end by 5 bases; junction bases not matched to a gene: 5. TCRdb fed the RT-PCR reads into MiXCR, producing one record per CDR3 protein. The profile shows some 190,000 distinct CDR3 sequences, roughly an eighth of them singletons. The chain links TRBV5-5 to TRBJ1-1; 7 positions match TRBD1. This receptor was obtained from a middle-aged man who received an inactivated influenza vaccine. Specimen: CD8+ T cells sorted from PBMCs, collected more than 4 days after vaccination. The CDR3 spells CASSRQGVTEAFF. The CDR3, as DNA: TGTGCCAGCAGCCGACAGGGCGTGACTGAAGCTTTCTTT.